This TCR beta chain stems from a study of shared clonotypes between healthy human individuals. V was cut by 7 bases and J by 0 bases, with 19 bases left in between. This CDR3 is 15 amino acids long. Germline V CDR1 and CDR2: SQVTM, ANQGSEA. Terminally differentiated effector memory CD45RA+ cells were excluded by CCR7 positive selection of CD45RO-negative cells. This table comes from immunoSEQ multiplex PCR, and its TCRdb copy is limited to in-frame clones, with some not included. The table lists around 560,000 clones, approximately 95% of them singletons. The material sequenced was naive CD8+ T cells sorted from blood. This chain links TRBV29-1 with TRBJ2-7; weak D call: TRBD1 (5 bases). This receptor was taken from a young woman in good health. CDR3 in amino acids: CSASVPAGSSYEQYF. In DNA, the CDR3 is TGCAGCGCCTCGGTGCCGGCAGGGTCCTCCTACGAGCAGTACTTC.